This entry lists 4 T cell receptor beta chains sequenced from one sample in a study of cytomegalovirus exposure and HLA in healthy donors. The data were produced by immunoSEQ multiplex PCR, yet TCRdb's version contains in-frame clones alone and is incomplete. Of a few hundred thousand clones listed, roughly 88% are singletons. The material sequenced was PBMCs. These receptor sequences come from a woman under 30 in good health and CMV-seronegative.

The chain is built from TRBV27 and TRBJ1-5, with D possibly TRBD1 on 6 matching bases. From germline, CDR1 is MNHEY and CDR2 SMNVEV (reference sequence). CDR3 length: 16 residues. V was pared by 4 bases and J by 4 bases, with 17 bases between. CDR3 in DNA: TGTGCCAGCAGTTCCGACCAGGGGAATGGGAATCAGCCCCAGCATTTT. It encodes CASSSDQGNGNQPQHF.

The CDR3 spells CSVEGTSGHNEQFF. The CDR3 DNA reads as TGCAGCGTTGAAGGGACTAGCGGGCACAATGAGCAGTTCTTC. The chain recombines TRBV29-1 with TRBJ2-1; 11 nucleotides match TRBD2. The CDR3 is made up of 14 amino acids. J was trimmed by 5 bases and V by 1 base; bases with no gene match: 1. CDR1 and CDR2 (germline): SQVTM, ANQGSEA.

V is TRBV9 and J is TRBJ2-5; 7 nucleotides match TRBD2. Germline assignment: CDR1 SGDLS and CDR2 YYNGEE. This CDR3 is built from 16 residues. Trimming took 4 bases from V and 1 from J; bases not matched to a gene: 10. The CDR3 here is CASSPAAGVRQETQYF. The CDR3 DNA follows: TGTGCCAGCAGCCCAGCCGCGGGGGTTCGCCAAGAGACCCAGTACTTC.

The rearrangement links TRBV29-1 to TRBJ1-1, with TRBD1 matching over 7 bases. Per germline, CDR1 SQVTM and CDR2 ANQGSEA. CDR3 length equals 15 residues. Germline trimming cut 1 base from V and 8 bases from J; bases unmatched to any gene: 13. In DNA form, the CDR3 reads TGCAGCGTTGAAGGCGCCGGGACAGCCCACGGAGAAGCTTTCTTT. Amino acids: CSVEGAGTAHGEAFF. Filled out from reference TRBV29-1 and TRBJ1-1, the complete variable domain reads SAVISQKPSRDICQRGTSLTIQCQVDSQVTMMFWYRQQPGQSLTLIATANQGSEATYESGFVIDKFPISRPNLTFSTLTVSNMSPEDSSIYLCSVEGAGTAHGEAFFGQGTRLTVV.